One and the same sample provided the 23 T cell receptor beta chains below, sequenced in a study of technical replicates of blood from a handful of donors. The protocol was immunoSEQ multiplex PCR, while the TCRdb copy is restricted to in-frame clones and leaves out a portion. Of approximately 77,000 clones in the sample, around 94% are singletons; the top ten hold 0.39%. The sample was T cells isolated from PBMCs. The receptors were gathered from a human donor in good health.

A remark on this clone: One junction end does not reproduce the germline sequence, and a read error may be involved. The chain combines TRBV2 with TRBJ1-1; 7 bases map to TRBD1. The CDR3 consists of 11 residues. In germline, CDR1 is SNHLY, CDR2 FYNNEI. This chain's CDR3 is CAGRTGIEAFF. DNA of the CDR3: TGTGCCGGCAGGACAGGTATAGAAGCTTTCTTT.

The chain employs TRBV19 and TRBJ1-5, with a tentative D call TRBD1 (6 bases). Trimming stripped 5 bases from V and 3 bases from J, with 14 bases between. CDR1 and CDR2 from the germline V gene are LNHDA and SQIVND (reference sequence). The CDR3 has 15 amino acids. CDR3 in amino acids: CASSGVRGFNQPQHF. The CDR3 nucleotides read TGTGCCAGTAGTGGAGTCAGGGGCTTCAATCAGCCCCAGCATTTT.

This sequence joins TRBV6-5 and TRBJ2-7; possible D gene TRBD1, 6 bases. CDR1 is MNHEY and CDR2 is SVGAGI in the germline V gene. The CDR3 totals 13 residues. Trimming pared 5 bases from V and 8 bases from J, leaving 16 bases between. CDR3 in DNA: TGTGCCAGCAGTGGAAACAGGGAGTCTAAGCAGTACTTC. It codes for CASSGNRESKQYF.

This sequence joins TRBV23-1 and TRBJ2-5, with D perhaps matching TRBD1 (6 bases). TRBV23-1 is sorted into the ORF group, with uncertain function. This CDR3 spans 16 amino acids. Deletions cut 4 bases from V and 3 bases from J, with 18 bases between. CDR3 loop: CASSLSSEDREETQYF. In DNA, the CDR3 is TGCGCCAGCAGTCTATCTTCTGAGGACAGAGAAGAGACCCAGTACTTC.

In the case of this clone: Other DNA sequences in the same sample also yield this CDR3. This sequence joins TRBV27 and TRBJ2-7; 8 bases align to TRBD1. The trim removed 4 bases at V and 2 bases at J, leaving 1 base unmatched. The CDR3 has 13 amino acids. CDR1 is MNHEY, CDR2 SMNVEV, per germline (reference sequence). The CDR3 sequence: CASSSQGAYEQYF. The CDR3 DNA follows: TGTGCCAGCAGTTCACAGGGGGCCTACGAGCAGTACTTC.

The rearrangement joins TRBV2 to TRBJ2-1, with 8 bases fitting TRBD1. V gave up 10 bases and J gave up 5 bases; unmatched junction bases: 7. Germline V gene data show CDR1 as SNHLY and CDR2 as FYNNEI. This CDR3 is built from 13 residues. The CDR3 DNA reads as TGTGCCACGAACAGGGGGTCCCACAATGAGCAGTTCTTC. Amino acid sequence: CATNRGSHNEQFF.

V usage is TRBV7-2 and J usage is TRBJ2-5, with 10 bases that match TRBD2. The CDR3 has 14 residues. In germline, CDR1 is SGHTA, CDR2 FQGNSA. With 1 base clipped from V and 4 bases from J, the junction kept 0 bases outside the gene matches. CDR3 in amino acids: CASSLGLAGETQYF. For the CDR3, the DNA is TGTGCCAGCAGCTTAGGACTAGCGGGAGAGACCCAGTACTTC.

This chain uses TRBV28 with TRBJ1-2, with 9 bases identical to TRBD1. Germline V gene data show CDR1 as MDHEN and CDR2 as SYDVKM. After removal of 0 bases from V and 2 bases from J, the junction contained 4 bases not matched to a gene. The CDR3 consists of 16 residues. Here the CDR3 reads CASSLWTGGVNYGYTF. The CDR3 DNA is TGTGCCAGCAGTTTATGGACAGGGGGTGTAAACTATGGCTACACCTTC.

This rearrangement joins TRBV18 to TRBJ2-2, with 10 bases aligning to TRBD2. Trimming took 3 bases from V and 8 from J; bases not matched to a gene: 12. This CDR3 is 17 amino acids long. The germline V gene encodes CDR1 KGHSH and CDR2 LQKENI. CDR3 in amino acids: CASSPTPGLASVGELFF. Here the CDR3 DNA reads TGTGCCAGCTCACCGACTCCGGGACTAGCGTCCGTAGGGGAGCTGTTTTTT. The full variable domain, with the rest looked up from reference TRBV18 and TRBJ2-2, is NAGVMQNPRHLVRRRGQEARLRCSPMKGHSHVYWYRQLPEEGLKFMVYLQKENIIDESGMPKERFSAEFPKEGPSILRIQQVVRGDSAAYFCASSPTPGLASVGELFFGEGSRLTVL.

This chain connects TRBV7-2 to TRBJ2-1, with a weak D call TRBD2 (6 bases). This CDR3 has 15 residues. V was pared by 4 bases and J by 5 bases, with 15 bases between. Germline CDR1 and CDR2: SGHTA and FQGNSA. CDR3 nucleotide sequence: TGTGCCAGCAGCTCCCATGGGCGGGGAGACAATGAGCAGTTCTTC. Its protein is CASSSHGRGDNEQFF.

The CDR3 DNA reads TGTGCCAGCAGCTACCCAGTAGCTATGAGCTCCTACAATGAGCAGTTCTTC. Translating it yields CASSYPVAMSSYNEQFF. The V gene is TRBV11-2, the J gene TRBJ2-1; D unresolved. V gave up 4 bases and J gave up 0 bases, with 16 bases separating them. The CDR3 sequence is 17 residues long. CDR1 and CDR2 (germline): SGHAT, FQNNGV.

In nucleotides, the CDR3 is TGTGCCAGCAGCATACAGGGCGCTAATGAAAAACTGTTTTTT. This codes for CASSIQGANEKLFF. The J gene is TRBJ1-4, the V gene TRBV2; D is possibly TRBD1 (6 bases). V was trimmed by 6 bases and J by 3 bases, leaving 11 bases between them. CDR1 SNHLY and CDR2 FYNNEI come from the germline V gene. This CDR3 spans 14 amino acids.

The chain employs TRBV2 and TRBJ2-7; 7 bases map to TRBD1. The germline CDR1 and CDR2 sequences are SNHLY and FYNNEI. After removal of 2 bases from V and 3 bases from J, the junction contained 4 bases not matched to a gene. The CDR3 has 14 residues. CDR3 nucleotides: TGTGCCAGCAGTGAACAGGGGGTACGCTACGAGCAGTACTTC. It translates to CASSEQGVRYEQYF.

The gene calls are TRBV6-4 and TRBJ1-4; no definite D call. Per germline, CDR1 MRHNA and CDR2 SNTAGT. V was shortened by 6 bases and J by 11 bases, with 16 bases between the two germline ends. CDR3 length: 13 residues. CDR3 residues: CASSELEGTKLFF. The DNA of the CDR3 is TGTGCCAGCAGCGAGCTCGAGGGAACCAAACTGTTTTTT.

The chain uses TRBV28 and TRBJ2-3, with 11 bases fitting TRBD2. Germline CDR1 MDHEN, CDR2 SYDVKM. J was trimmed by 5 bases and V by 6 bases; bases with no gene match: 7. This CDR3 is built from 15 residues. The CDR3 nucleotides are TGTGCCAGCAGCCAAATAGCGGGAGGGCTAGATACGCAGTATTTT. This translates into CASSQIAGGLDTQYF.

This chain connects TRBV19 to TRBJ1-4; a weak D match, TRBD1 (5 bases). V was cut by 4 bases and J by 2 bases, with 8 bases left in between. CDR3 size: 14 residues. The germline CDR1 and CDR2 sequences are LNHDA and SQIVND (reference sequence). This CDR3 reads CASSRQGTNEKLFF. The CDR3 DNA follows: TGTGCCAGTAGTAGGCAGGGCACTAATGAAAAACTGTTTTTT.

The rearrangement links TRBV4-2 to TRBJ2-1; 7 nucleotides align to TRBD2. CDR1 and CDR2 from the germline V gene are LGHNA and YNFKEQ. This CDR3 comprises 17 residues. V dropped 2 bases and J dropped 4; count of bases not matched to a gene: 11. CDR3 nucleotides: TGTGCCAGCAGCCAAAGAGTTGCTGGACTAGTTTACAATGAGCAGTTCTTC. This codes for CASSQRVAGLVYNEQFF.

CDR3 loop: CASSLATTNEKLFF. As DNA, the CDR3 is TGTGCCAGCAGTTTGGCAACAACTAATGAAAAACTGTTTTTT. The chain joins TRBV2 to TRBJ1-4; D is unresolved. The CDR3 length is 14 residues. V was clipped by 5 bases and J by 0 bases, with 7 bases between them. Germline loops: CDR1 SNHLY, CDR2 FYNNEI.

This clone occurred once. The CDR3 region is CASSLLIPHGELFF. The CDR3 region has the DNA TGTGCCAGCAGCTTATTAATACCACACGGGGAGCTGTTTTTT. V usage is TRBV7-3 and J usage is TRBJ2-2; D unresolved. The CDR3 consists of 14 residues. Trimming cost V 2 bases and J 7 bases, with 11 bases left between them. Germline V gene sequence: CDR1 SGHTA, CDR2 FQGTGA. The full variable domain, its missing parts supplied by reference TRBV7-3 and TRBJ2-2, is GAGVSQTPSNKVTEKGKYVELRCDPISGHTALYWYRQSLGQGPEFLIYFQGTGAADDSGLPNDRFFAVRPEGSVSTLKIQRTERGDSAVYLCASSLLIPHGELFFGEGSRLTVL.

The chain is built from TRBV6-4 and TRBJ2-1; 10 bases fit TRBD2. The trim removed 2 bases at V and 5 bases at J, leaving 12 bases unmatched. Germline values: CDR1 MRHNA, CDR2 SNTAGT. This CDR3 contains 18 residues. The CDR3 coding sequence is TGTGCCAGCAGTGACACCAACAGGGGGACTAGCGTCAACAATGAGCAGTTCTTC. Protein: CASSDTNRGTSVNNEQFF.

The chain employs TRBV29-1 and TRBJ1-1; TRBD1 agrees at 7 bases. Losses at the gene ends were 4 bases for V and 1 base for J; bases not matched to a gene: 18. The CDR3 loop spans 18 amino acids. Germline V CDR1 and CDR2: SQVTM, ANQGSEA. The CDR3 protein is CSVGGLSGQGVPNTEAFF. CDR3 coding DNA: TGCAGCGTTGGGGGCTTATCGGGGCAGGGGGTACCGAACACTGAAGCTTTCTTT.

The chain has TRBV7-8 and TRBJ2-1; D unclear. Trimming took off 3 bases at V and 9 bases at J, with 6 bases between the two ends. Germline V gives CDR1 SGHVS, CDR2 FQNEAQ. This CDR3 is 11 amino acids long. Here the CDR3 reads CASSLAAEQFF. The DNA for the CDR3 is TGTGCCAGCAGCTTGGCGGCTGAGCAGTTCTTC.

The chain combines TRBV28 with TRBJ1-4; 8 bases line up with TRBD1. The CDR3 is 16 residues long. From germline, CDR1 is MDHEN and CDR2 SYDVKM. The J segment lost 6 bases and the V segment lost 3 bases, leaving 9 bases of the junction unmatched. CDR3 residues: CASSLDRADPDEKLFF. The CDR3 region has the DNA TGTGCCAGCAGTTTGGACAGGGCCGACCCGGATGAAAAACTGTTTTTT.